This T cell receptor beta chain appears in the sequencing data of a study of blood T cell repertoires in COVID-19. Study-level background: There were acute and convalescent COVID-19 samples, and they came from the United States, Italy and Spain.

Germline loops: CDR1 SQVTM, CDR2 ANQGSEA. Trimming stripped 4 bases from V and 4 bases from J, with 14 bases between. The CDR3 loop spans 13 amino acids. Profiled with immunoSEQ multiplex PCR; TCRdb holds only in-frame clones, not every one. The sample carries some 170,000 clones, around 80% recorded once. Material for sequencing was peripheral blood. The chain has TRBV29-1 and TRBJ2-7; D is possibly TRBD1 (5 bases). The TCR sequence derives from an elderly woman with acute or convalescent COVID-19. The CDR3 is CSVVTIQGYEQYF. The CDR3 coding sequence is TGCAGCGTTGTGACGATTCAGGGATACGAGCAGTACTTC.